The source of this T cell receptor (beta chain) is a study of T cells in women clearing cervical HPV infection. The CDR3 is 18 residues long. From germline, CDR1 is LGHNA and CDR2 YNFKEQ. Trimming removed 0 bases at V and 6 bases at J, with 22 bases between. Overall study findings and caveats: Controls had more TRBV6-7 (0.16%) than cases (around 0.11%). Repertoire richness, not evenness, was significantly elevated in CIN3+ cases versus controls.

immunoSEQ multiplex PCR used an average of roughly 1,100 ng genomic DNA. Measured with immunoSEQ multiplex PCR; TCRdb has only the in-frame clones, and not every one. The listing contains nearly 20,000 clones. Points on this clone: What it recognizes is unknown. The read finishes 3 residues shy of the CDR3 end, and the germline J gene is used to complete it.

The genes are TRBV4-2 and TRBJ2-3, with D perhaps assigned TRBD1 or TRBD2 (6 bases each). The receptor comes from a woman between 18 and 69 years old with a cervical HPV16 infection that either progressed to CIN3+ or cleared (not recorded which). Sample: blood buffy coat. The sequenced CDR3 bases are TGTGCCAGCAGCCAAGATTCGGCCAGAGGAGGGGGACCGGATACG. Translated, it gives CASSQDSARGGGPDT. The full CDR3 protein reads CASSQDSARGGGPDTQYF.